Sequencing of this T cell receptor (beta chain) was carried out in a study of blood T cell repertoires in COVID-19. V was clipped by 5 bases and J by 1 base; unmatched bases: 3. The CDR3 is 14 residues long. Germline V gene sequence: CDR1 SEHNR, CDR2 FQNEAQ (reference sequence). The protocol was immunoSEQ multiplex PCR, while the TCRdb copy is restricted to in-frame clones and leaves out a portion. Among tens of thousands of clones listed, roughly 86% were seen once. The gene calls are TRBV7-9 and TRBJ1-1; 8 positions match TRBD1. The receptor was isolated from a man between 65 and 85 years old with acute or convalescent COVID-19. Sequencing used peripheral blood. The CDR3 loop reads CASSRGQGNTEAFF. CDR3 DNA: TGTGCCAGCAGCCGCGGACAGGGGAACACTGAAGCTTTCTTT.